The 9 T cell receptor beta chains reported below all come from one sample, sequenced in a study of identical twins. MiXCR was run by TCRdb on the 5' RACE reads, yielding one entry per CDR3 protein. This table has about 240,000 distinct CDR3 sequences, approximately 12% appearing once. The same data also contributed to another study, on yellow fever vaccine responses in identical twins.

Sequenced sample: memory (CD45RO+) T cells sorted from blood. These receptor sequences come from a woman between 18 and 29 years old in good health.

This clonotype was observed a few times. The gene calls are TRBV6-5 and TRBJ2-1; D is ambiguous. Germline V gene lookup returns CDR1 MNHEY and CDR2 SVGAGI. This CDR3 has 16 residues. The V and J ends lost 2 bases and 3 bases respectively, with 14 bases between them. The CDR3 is CASSYGLTEFYNEQFF. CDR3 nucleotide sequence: TGTGCCAGCAGTTACGGGTTGACGGAATTCTACAATGAGCAGTTCTTC.

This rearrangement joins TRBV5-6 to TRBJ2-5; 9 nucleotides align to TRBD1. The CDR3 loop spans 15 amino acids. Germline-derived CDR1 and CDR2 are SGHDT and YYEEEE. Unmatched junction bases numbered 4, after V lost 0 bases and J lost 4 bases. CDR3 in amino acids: CASSLVDRGRETQYF. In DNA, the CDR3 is TGTGCCAGCAGCTTGGTGGACAGGGGACGAGAGACCCAGTACTTC.

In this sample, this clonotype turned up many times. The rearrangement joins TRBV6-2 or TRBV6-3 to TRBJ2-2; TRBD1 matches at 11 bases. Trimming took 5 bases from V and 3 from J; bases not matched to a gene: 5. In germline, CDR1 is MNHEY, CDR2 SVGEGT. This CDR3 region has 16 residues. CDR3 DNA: TGTGCCAGCAGTCCCAGGACAGGGGGCGACACCGGGGAGCTGTTTTTT. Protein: CASSPRTGGDTGELFF.

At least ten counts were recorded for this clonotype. The CDR3 here is CSVSGTGPFNEKLFF. The DNA for the CDR3 is TGCAGCGTTTCTGGGACAGGGCCTTTTAATGAAAAACTGTTTTTT. The J gene is TRBJ1-4, the V gene TRBV29-1; 9 nucleotides match TRBD1. The CDR3 spans 15 residues. V lost 5 bases and J lost 4; bases outside the gene matches: 8. Looked up from germline, CDR1 is SQVTM and CDR2 is ANQGSEA.

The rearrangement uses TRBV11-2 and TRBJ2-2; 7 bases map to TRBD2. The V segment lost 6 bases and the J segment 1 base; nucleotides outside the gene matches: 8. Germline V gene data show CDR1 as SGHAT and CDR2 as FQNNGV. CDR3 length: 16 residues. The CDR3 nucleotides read TGTGCCAGCAGACCGTTGGGGGGGGGGAACACCGGGGAGCTGTTTTTT. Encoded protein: CASRPLGGGNTGELFF.

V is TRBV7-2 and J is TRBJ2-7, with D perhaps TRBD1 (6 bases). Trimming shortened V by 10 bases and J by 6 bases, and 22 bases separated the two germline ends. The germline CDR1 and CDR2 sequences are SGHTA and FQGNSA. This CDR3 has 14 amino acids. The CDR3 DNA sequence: TGTGCCATGAGCCCTGGGACAAAGCTAGGCGAGCAGTACTTC. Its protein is CAMSPGTKLGEQYF.

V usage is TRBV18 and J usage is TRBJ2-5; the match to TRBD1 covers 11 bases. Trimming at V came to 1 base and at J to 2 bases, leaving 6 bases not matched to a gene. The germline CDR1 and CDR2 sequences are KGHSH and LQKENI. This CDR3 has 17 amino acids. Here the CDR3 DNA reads TGTGCCAGCTCACCACTCCGGGACAGGGGGGAACAAGAGACCCAGTACTTC. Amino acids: CASSPLRDRGEQETQYF. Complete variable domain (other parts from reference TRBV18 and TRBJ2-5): NAGVMQNPRHLVRRRGQEARLRCSPMKGHSHVYWYRQLPEEGLKFMVYLQKENIIDESGMPKERFSAEFPKEGPSILRIQQVVRGDSAAYFCASSPLRDRGEQETQYFGPGTRLLVL.

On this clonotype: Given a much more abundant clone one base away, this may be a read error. CDR3 amino acids: CSSSGTSGGAPHNEQFF. Written as DNA, the CDR3 is TGCAGCAGCTCCGGGACTAGCGGGGGGGCCCCCCACAATGAGCAGTTCTTC. V gene TRBV29-1 combines with J gene TRBJ2-1; 16 bases map to TRBD2. Germline CDR1 SQVTM, CDR2 ANQGSEA. The V segment lost 8 bases and the J segment 5 bases; nucleotides outside the gene matches: 12. The CDR3 runs 17 residues.

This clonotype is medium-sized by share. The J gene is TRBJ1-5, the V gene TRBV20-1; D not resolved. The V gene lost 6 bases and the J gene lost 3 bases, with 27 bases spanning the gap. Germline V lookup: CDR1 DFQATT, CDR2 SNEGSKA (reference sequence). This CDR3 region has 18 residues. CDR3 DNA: TGCAGTGCAAGACACCCCGGGAACAGCGAAGTGGTCAATCAGCCCCAGCATTTT. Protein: CSARHPGNSEVVNQPQHF.